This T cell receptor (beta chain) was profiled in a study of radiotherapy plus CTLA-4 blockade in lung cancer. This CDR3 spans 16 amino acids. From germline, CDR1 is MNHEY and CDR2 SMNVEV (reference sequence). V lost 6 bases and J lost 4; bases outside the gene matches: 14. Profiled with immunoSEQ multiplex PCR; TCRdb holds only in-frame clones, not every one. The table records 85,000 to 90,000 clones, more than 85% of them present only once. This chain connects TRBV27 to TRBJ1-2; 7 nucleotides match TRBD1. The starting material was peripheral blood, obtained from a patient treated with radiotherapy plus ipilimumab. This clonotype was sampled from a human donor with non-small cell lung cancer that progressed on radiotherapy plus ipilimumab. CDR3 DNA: TGTGCCAGCAGCACTCTTCTTCCCGGGACAGCCTATGGCTACACCTTC. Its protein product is CASSTLLPGTAYGYTF.